Only a few counts were recorded for the clone carrying this T cell receptor (beta chain). Its antigen remains unidentified. The data were taken from a study of CD8 T cells in ankylosing spondylitis. Overall study findings and caveats: Characteristic, it appeared, of ankylosing spondylitis blood was a TCR beta motif of 7 or 8 highly homologous variants.

This CDR3 contains 13 residues. Trimming removed 5 bases from V and 10 bases from J, with 18 bases in between. CDR1 and CDR2 from the germline V gene are DFQATT and SNEGSKA (reference sequence). Libraries for TCR beta were made by quantitative 5'-RACE with molecular barcodes. TCRdb reprocessed the 5' RACE reads via MiXCR and lists one record per CDR3 protein. The sample has about 540,000 distinct CDR3 sequences, roughly 12% seen once. Sequencing was carried out using blood, either unsorted or a sorted T cell fraction (not recorded which). The receptor was isolated from a male donor with ankylosing spondylitis. This chain connects TRBV20-1 to TRBJ2-1; maybe TRBD1 (5 bases). In nucleotides, the CDR3 is TGCAGTGCTGACCCTCGGCAGGGTTACGAGCAGTTCTTC. Residues: CSADPRQGYEQFF.